What follows are 32 T cell receptor beta chains derived from one specimen sequenced in a study of CD8 T cells in Susac syndrome. Reverse transcription used about 0.45 to 1 ug RNA and random hexamers. TCRdb passed the immunoSEQ multiplex PCR reads through MiXCR, listing each CDR3 protein once. The sample lists under 80,000 distinct CDR3 sequences, roughly 91% seen once, with roughly 0.5% in the top ten. Sequencing was done on a sample of CD4+ T cells from PBMCs. These receptors all come from a human donor with Susac syndrome.

The V call is TRBV3-1, the J call TRBJ1-2, with TRBD1 matching 9 bases. The germline V gene encodes CDR1 LGHDT and CDR2 YNNKEL (reference sequence). V lost 1 base to trimming and J lost 7 bases; unmatched junction nucleotides: 10. The CDR3 is 16 amino acids. The CDR3 DNA reads as TGTGCCAGCAGCCAAGTGGGAAGGGACAGGGTGCTTGGCTACACCTTC. Translated: CASSQVGRDRVLGYTF.

The chain combines TRBV5-1 with TRBJ2-3, with 10 bases aligning to TRBD2. V shed 0 bases and J 4 bases; nucleotides not matched to a gene: 5. This CDR3 is built from 16 residues. Looked up from germline, CDR1 is SGHRS and CDR2 is YFSETQ. The chain's CDR3 is CASSLEIAGGSDTQYF. Written as DNA, the CDR3 is TGCGCCAGCAGCTTGGAGATAGCGGGGGGCTCAGATACGCAGTATTTT.

This clonotype was observed once. The gene calls are TRBV7-2 and TRBJ1-1; D possibly corresponds to TRBD1 (5 bases). The CDR3 has 14 amino acids. Germline loops: CDR1 SGHTA, CDR2 FQGNSA. Trimming cost V 3 bases and J 4 bases, with 12 bases left between them. Written as DNA, the CDR3 is TGTGCCAGCAGCTTCCCAGGGTATACCACTGAAGCTTTCTTT. Its translation: CASSFPGYTTEAFF.

V gene TRBV5-1 combines with J gene TRBJ1-6; no clear D. CDR1 is SGHRS, CDR2 YFSETQ, per germline. The CDR3 sequence is 15 residues long. V lost 0 bases and J 7 bases, leaving 11 bases between the germline ends. This CDR3 reads CASSLEGTTNSPLHF. In nucleotides, the CDR3 is TGCGCCAGCAGCTTGGAGGGAACTACAAATTCACCCCTCCACTTT.

The chain links TRBV24-1 to TRBJ2-3, with 13 bases aligning to TRBD2. With 0 bases clipped from V and 3 bases from J, the junction kept 2 bases outside the gene matches. CDR3 length: 17 residues. Per germline, CDR1 KGHDR and CDR2 SFDVKD. The CDR3: CATSDLQGLAGTDTQYF. For the CDR3, the DNA is TGTGCCACCAGTGATTTGCAGGGACTAGCGGGAACAGATACGCAGTATTTT.

The genes are TRBV7-3 and TRBJ2-1; 11 nucleotides line up with TRBD2. Per the germline V gene, CDR1 is SGHTA and CDR2 is FQGTGA. This CDR3 comprises 15 residues. V lost 5 bases to trimming and J lost 2 bases; unmatched junction nucleotides: 2. CDR3 DNA sequence: TGTGCCAGCAGCCCTAGCGGGGGGACCTACAATGAGCAGTTCTTC. It codes for CASSPSGGTYNEQFF.

V and J are TRBV29-1 and TRBJ1-2, with D unresolved. Germline V gene lookup returns CDR1 SQVTM and CDR2 ANQGSEA. This CDR3 contains 13 residues. With 4 bases removed from V and 1 base from J, the gap between germline ends came to 10 bases. CDR3 protein: CSVGRSLNYGYTF. As DNA, the CDR3 is TGCAGCGTTGGGAGGTCCCTTAACTATGGCTACACCTTC.

V and J are TRBV19 and TRBJ2-5; TRBD1 is a possible D gene (7 bases). The CDR3 loop spans 16 amino acids. Trimming pared 2 bases from V and 3 bases from J, leaving 16 bases between. Germline CDR1 reads LNHDA; CDR2 reads SQIVND (reference sequence). The CDR3 sequence: CASSIPGGDSKETQYF. The CDR3 DNA reads as TGTGCCAGTAGTATACCCGGAGGGGACAGCAAAGAGACCCAGTACTTC.

The rearrangement uses TRBV6-1 and TRBJ1-5; D remains ambiguous. The CDR3 totals 16 residues. V gave up 5 bases and J gave up 0 bases, with 14 bases separating them. From germline, CDR1 is MNHNS and CDR2 SASEGT. The DNA of the CDR3 is TGTGCCAGCAGTACCTACGCCCCGTATAGCAATCAGCCCCAGCATTTT. This translates into CASSTYAPYSNQPQHF.

V and J are TRBV6-5 and TRBJ1-6; no clear D gene. Germline assignment: CDR1 MNHEY and CDR2 SVGAGI. V was cut by 6 bases and J by 7 bases, with 16 bases left in between. The CDR3 has 15 amino acids. The CDR3, as DNA: TGTGCCAGCAGAGAGTCAAGGGTTCCGAATTCACCCCTCCACTTT. This codes for CASRESRVPNSPLHF.

The chain couples TRBV23-1 to TRBJ1-2; the match to TRBD1 covers 9 bases. TRBV23-1 is assigned to the ORF class and has an uncertain function. With V trimmed by 6 bases and J by 12 bases, 11 bases remained unmatched. The CDR3 covers 13 residues. The CDR3 is CASSRGQGRGDTF. DNA for the CDR3: TGCGCCAGCAGCCGGGGACAGGGCCGAGGAGACACCTTC.

The genes are TRBV5-1 and TRBJ1-2; D is unclear. From germline, CDR1 is SGHRS and CDR2 YFSETQ. V was clipped by 4 bases and J by 0 bases, with 16 bases between them. The length of the CDR3 is 16 residues. CDR3 nucleotide sequence: TGCGCCAGCAGCCCGCGGACGGGAACATCTAACTATGGCTACACCTTC. It yields the protein CASSPRTGTSNYGYTF.

This clonotype was counted a single time. This chain joins TRBV12-3 or TRBV12-4 and TRBJ2-7, with D possibly being TRBD1 or TRBD2 (5 bases each). The CDR3 covers 12 residues. Trimming removed 5 bases at V and 4 bases at J, with 9 bases between. This CDR3 is CASSGTIYEQYF. CDR3 DNA: TGTGCCAGCAGTGGGACCATTTACGAGCAGTACTTC.

The chain is built from TRBV7-2 and TRBJ2-5; 12 positions match TRBD2. V lost 2 bases and J lost 5; bases outside the gene matches: 15. The CDR3 has 19 residues. CDR1 and CDR2 (germline): SGHTA, FQGNSA. CDR3 loop: CASSLNPRLAGVTSETQYF. The CDR3 DNA is TGTGCCAGCAGCTTAAATCCAAGACTAGCGGGGGTGACCTCGGAGACCCAGTACTTC.

This sequence joins TRBV20-1 and TRBJ2-3, with D possibly TRBD1 on 7 matching bases. Between the trimmed V and J ends, which lost 5 bases and 10 bases, there was a span of 19 bases. Looked up from germline, CDR1 is DFQATT and CDR2 is SNEGSKA (reference sequence). CDR3 size: 13 residues. CDR3 bases: TGCAGTGCTGATTCTCCAGGGGGGCGGGCGCAGTATTTT. It is translated as CSADSPGGRAQYF.

Of note for this clonotype: One junction end disagrees with the germline gene, perhaps due to a read error. The chain carries TRBV2 and TRBJ1-1; 7 positions match TRBD1. Looked up from germline, CDR1 is SNHLY and CDR2 is FYNNEI. The CDR3 consists of 16 residues. In DNA, the CDR3 is TGTGCCAGCGGTGAGGCGAGCAGGGGGAGGGACACTGAAGCTTTCTTT. Its translation: CASGEASRGRDTEAFF.

The rearrangement joins TRBV3-1 to TRBJ2-7, with D possibly TRBD1 on 6 matching bases. The CDR3 extends over 14 amino acids. Germline-derived CDR1 and CDR2 are LGHDT and YNNKEL (reference sequence). V lost 5 bases, J lost 4 bases, and 15 bases lay in between. CDR3 sequence: CASSARQQGYEQYF. The CDR3 nucleotides read TGTGCCAGCAGCGCCCGCCAGCAGGGGTACGAGCAGTACTTC.

The genes are TRBV30 and TRBJ2-1, with D unclear. Germline CDR1 reads GTSNPN; CDR2 reads SVGIG (reference sequence). The V end lost 0 bases, the J end lost 2 bases, and 8 bases lay between the germline ends. There are 14 residues in the CDR3. The chain's CDR3 is CAWSVELPYNEQFF. CDR3 nucleotides: TGTGCCTGGAGTGTAGAGCTTCCCTACAATGAGCAGTTCTTC.

The V and J genes are TRBV7-8 and TRBJ2-7; a weak D match, TRBD2 (6 bases). Germline V lookup: CDR1 SGHVS, CDR2 FQNEAQ. The CDR3 loop spans 17 amino acids. Deletions cut 6 bases from V and 3 bases from J, with 24 bases between. CDR3 nucleotides: TGTGCCAGCAGGACGCGCGGGGTCGTCGGTGACGGCTACGAGCAGTACTTC. The encoded protein is CASRTRGVVGDGYEQYF.

This chain uses TRBV12-3 or TRBV12-4 with TRBJ2-2; D may be TRBD2 (5 bases). The V end was cut by 3 bases, the J end by 7 bases, with 15 bases between. The CDR3 length is 15 residues. CDR3 sequence reads: CASSLEGKRDGELFF. The CDR3 coding sequence is TGTGCCAGCAGTTTGGAAGGAAAGAGGGACGGGGAGCTGTTTTTT.

The chain is built from TRBV29-1 and TRBJ2-1; TRBD2 agrees at 8 bases. CDR1 SQVTM and CDR2 ANQGSEA come from the germline V gene. The CDR3 runs 17 residues. V lost 2 bases to trimming and J lost 9 bases; unmatched junction nucleotides: 18. The CDR3 coding sequence is TGCAGCGTTGAATTTGCGCGGGGGGTCACCGGGGTTGTTGAGCAGTTCTTC. It codes for CSVEFARGVTGVVEQFF.

V is TRBV20-1 and J is TRBJ2-3; 7 bases line up with TRBD2. The CDR3 runs 14 residues. The germline CDR1 and CDR2 sequences are DFQATT and SNEGSKA (reference sequence). V was clipped by 3 bases and J by 4 bases; unmatched bases: 7. The CDR3 nucleotides read TGCAGTGCTAGGGGCCGGAGCGGGGCAGATACGCAGTATTTT. Protein: CSARGRSGADTQYF.

The chain combines TRBV6-6 with TRBJ2-2, with D unresolved. CDR3 length: 12 amino acids. Looked up from germline, CDR1 is MNHNY and CDR2 is SVGAGI (reference sequence). V was cut by 8 bases and J by 6 bases, with 10 bases left in between. The CDR3 region has the DNA TGTGCCAGCGCGCCATTGGCCGGGGAGCTGTTTTTT. It encodes CASAPLAGELFF.

V usage is TRBV5-6 and J usage is TRBJ1-1; no clear D. V lost 0 bases, J lost 0 bases, and 12 bases lay in between. The CDR3 loop spans 16 amino acids. Germline CDR1 and CDR2: SGHDT and YYEEEE. DNA of the CDR3: TGTGCCAGCAGCTTGGGAAGACGGTCCATGAACACTGAAGCTTTCTTT. Translating gives CASSLGRRSMNTEAFF.

The chain combines TRBV20-1 with TRBJ2-1, with D perhaps being TRBD1 or TRBD2 (5 bases each). The germline V gene encodes CDR1 DFQATT and CDR2 SNEGSKA (reference sequence). CDR3 length equals 15 residues. Trimming pared 4 bases from V and 5 bases from J, leaving 18 bases between. The chain's CDR3 is CSATSSGTADNEQFF. DNA for the CDR3: TGCAGTGCTACCTCATCCGGGACGGCTGACAATGAGCAGTTCTTC.

V and J are TRBV19 and TRBJ1-3, with unresolved D. CDR1 and CDR2 (germline): LNHDA, SQIVND (reference sequence). V was shortened by 4 bases and J by 0 bases, with 13 bases between the two germline ends. The CDR3 consists of 16 residues. The CDR3 is CASSNTGRLSGNTIYF. The CDR3 nucleotides are TGTGCCAGTAGTAATACCGGACGGCTCTCTGGAAACACCATATATTTT.

The genes are TRBV29-1 and TRBJ1-1; D remains unclear. Germline V gene data show CDR1 as SQVTM and CDR2 as ANQGSEA. Trimming took off 4 bases at V and 0 bases at J, with 21 bases between the two ends. CDR3 size: 17 residues. The CDR3 DNA reads TGCAGCGTTGTCAATAGGGAATCCCTTGGAGTGAACACTGAAGCTTTCTTT. Its protein is CSVVNRESLGVNTEAFF.

This clonotype was seen a single time. The V gene is TRBV6-5, the J gene TRBJ1-2; 8 nucleotides align to TRBD1. CDR3 length equals 15 residues. Germline V gene sequence: CDR1 MNHEY, CDR2 SVGAGI. V was pared by 2 bases and J by 7 bases, with 9 bases of the junction left unmatched. The CDR3 DNA reads TGTGCCAGCAGTTACAGTAGGACAGGGACGGGTGGCTACACCTTC. Protein: CASSYSRTGTGGYTF.

The sample holds a few counts of this clonotype. The V and J genes are TRBV11-2 and TRBJ2-2, with 7 positions matching TRBD1. J lost 1 base, V lost 4 bases, and 0 bases had no gene match. CDR1 SGHAT and CDR2 FQNNGV come from the germline V gene. The CDR3 totals 14 residues. The CDR3 reads CASSWTGNTGELFF. The CDR3 nucleotides read TGTGCCAGCAGCTGGACAGGGAACACCGGGGAGCTGTTTTTT.

In its sample, this clonotype was seen a few times. The genes are TRBV29-1 and TRBJ1-3; D is undetermined. The germline V gene encodes CDR1 SQVTM and CDR2 ANQGSEA. The ends were cut back, 5 bases at V and 1 base at J, with 9 bases in the middle. The CDR3 spans 13 residues. The DNA for the CDR3 is TGCAGCGTTCGGCAGCGTTCTGGAAACACCATATATTTT. Encoded protein: CSVRQRSGNTIYF.

The rearrangement joins TRBV6-2 or TRBV6-3 to TRBJ2-3, with TRBD2 matching 7 bases. J was trimmed by 14 bases and V by 4 bases; bases with no gene match: 12. The CDR3 length is 13 residues. The germline V gene has CDR1 MNHEY and CDR2 SVGEGT. Here the CDR3 reads CASSWPRRENMYF. The CDR3 region has the DNA TGTGCCAGCAGTTGGCCAAGGCGGGAGAATATGTATTTT.

The J gene is TRBJ2-1, the V gene TRBV5-4; 12 bases align to TRBD1. Trimming cost V 1 base and J 10 bases; bases outside gene matches: 9. This CDR3 is built from 16 residues. From germline, CDR1 is SGHNT and CDR2 YYREEE (reference sequence). In nucleotides, the CDR3 is TGTGCCAGCAGCTTGAGGCGGGACAGGGGGCCTGGGGAGCAGTTCTTC. Amino acids: CASSLRRDRGPGEQFF.